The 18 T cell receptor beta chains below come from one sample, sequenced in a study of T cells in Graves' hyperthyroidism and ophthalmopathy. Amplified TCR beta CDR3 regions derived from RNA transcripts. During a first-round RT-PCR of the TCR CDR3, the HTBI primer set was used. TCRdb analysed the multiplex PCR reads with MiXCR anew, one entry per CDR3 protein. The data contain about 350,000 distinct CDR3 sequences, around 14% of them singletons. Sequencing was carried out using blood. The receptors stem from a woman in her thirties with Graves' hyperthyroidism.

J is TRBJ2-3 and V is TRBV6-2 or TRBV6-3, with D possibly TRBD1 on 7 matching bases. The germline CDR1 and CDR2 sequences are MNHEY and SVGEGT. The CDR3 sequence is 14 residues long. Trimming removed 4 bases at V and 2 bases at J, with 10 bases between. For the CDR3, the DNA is TGTGCCAGCAGTTGGAGGGGGCCCACAGATACGCAGTATTTT. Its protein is CASSWRGPTDTQYF.

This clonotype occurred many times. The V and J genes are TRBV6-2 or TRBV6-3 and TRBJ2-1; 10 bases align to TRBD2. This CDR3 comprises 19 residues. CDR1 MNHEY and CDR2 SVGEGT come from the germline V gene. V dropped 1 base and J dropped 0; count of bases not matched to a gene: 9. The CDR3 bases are TGTGCCAGCAGTTACTACGGACTAGCGGAGGGGGCCTCCTACAATGAGCAGTTCTTC. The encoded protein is CASSYYGLAEGASYNEQFF.

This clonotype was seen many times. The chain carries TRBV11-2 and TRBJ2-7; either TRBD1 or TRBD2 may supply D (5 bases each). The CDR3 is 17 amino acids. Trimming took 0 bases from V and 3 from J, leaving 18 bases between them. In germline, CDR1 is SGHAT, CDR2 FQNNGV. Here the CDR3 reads CASSLDWNGARFYEQYF. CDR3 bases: TGTGCCAGCAGCTTAGATTGGAACGGGGCCCGTTTCTACGAGCAGTACTTC.

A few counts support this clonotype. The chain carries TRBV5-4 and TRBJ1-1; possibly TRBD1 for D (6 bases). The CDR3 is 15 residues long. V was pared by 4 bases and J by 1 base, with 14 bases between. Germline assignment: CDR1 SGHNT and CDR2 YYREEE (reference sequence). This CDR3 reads CASSLPNRANTEAFF. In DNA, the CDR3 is TGTGCCAGCAGCCTCCCGAACAGGGCGAACACTGAAGCTTTCTTT. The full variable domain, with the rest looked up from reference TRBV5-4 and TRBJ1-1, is ETGVTQSPTHLIKTRGQQVTLRCSSQSGHNTVSWYQQALGQGPQFIFQYYREEENGRGNFPPRFSGLQFPNYSSELNVNALELDDSALYLCASSLPNRANTEAFFGQGTRLTVV.

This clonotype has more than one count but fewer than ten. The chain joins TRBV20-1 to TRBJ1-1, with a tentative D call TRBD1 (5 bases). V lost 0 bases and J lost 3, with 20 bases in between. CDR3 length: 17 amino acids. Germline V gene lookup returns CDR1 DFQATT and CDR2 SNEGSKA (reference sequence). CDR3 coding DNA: TGCAGTGCTAGAGAGCCAAGCCGGTGGCAGGGAGACACTGAAGCTTTCTTT. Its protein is CSAREPSRWQGDTEAFF.

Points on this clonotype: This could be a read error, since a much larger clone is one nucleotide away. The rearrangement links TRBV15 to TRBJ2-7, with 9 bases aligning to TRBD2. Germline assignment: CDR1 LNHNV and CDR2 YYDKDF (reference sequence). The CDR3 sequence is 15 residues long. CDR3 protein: CVTSRGGAGSGEQYF. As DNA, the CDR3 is TGTGTCACCAGCCGCGGGGGGGCAGGCAGCGGCGAGCAGTACTTC.

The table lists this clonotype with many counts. The CDR3: CAWSVEAAYGYTF. In nucleotides, the CDR3 is TGTGCCTGGAGTGTAGAGGCAGCCTATGGCTACACCTTC. This rearrangement joins TRBV30 to TRBJ1-2; D gene unclear. V dropped 0 bases and J dropped 4 bases, with 9 bases sitting between them. The CDR3 totals 13 residues. Germline V CDR1 and CDR2: GTSNPN, SVGIG (reference sequence). The full variable domain, completed using reference TRBV30 and TRBJ1-2, is SQTIHQWPATLVQPVGSPLSLECTVEGTSNPNLYWYRQAAGRGLQLLFYSVGIGQISSEVPQNLSASRPQDRQFILSSKKLLLSDSGFYLCAWSVEAAYGYTFGSGTRLTVV.

The chain's CDR3 is CASSSPGTDQETQYF. The CDR3 bases are TGTGCCAGCAGCTCCCCCGGGACAGACCAAGAGACCCAGTACTTC. J is TRBJ2-5 and V is TRBV13; TRBD1 matches at 7 bases. Germline V gene lookup returns CDR1 PRHDT and CDR2 FYEKMQ (reference sequence). V was pared by 4 bases and J by 0 bases, with 5 bases of the junction left unmatched. This CDR3 contains 15 residues.

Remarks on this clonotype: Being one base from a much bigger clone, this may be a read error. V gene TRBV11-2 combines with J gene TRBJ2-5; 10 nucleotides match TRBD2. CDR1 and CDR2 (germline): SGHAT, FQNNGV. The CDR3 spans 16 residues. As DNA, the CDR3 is TGTACCAGCAGCTTAGTCATTCTAGCGGGGGAAGAGACCCAGTACTTC. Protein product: CTSSLVILAGEETQYF.

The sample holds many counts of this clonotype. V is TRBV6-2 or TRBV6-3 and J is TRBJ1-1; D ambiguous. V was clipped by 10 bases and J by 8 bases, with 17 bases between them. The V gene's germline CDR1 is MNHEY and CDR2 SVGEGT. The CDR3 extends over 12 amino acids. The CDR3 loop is CATTRGATEAFF. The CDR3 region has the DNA TGTGCCACCACGCGCGGAGCGACAGAAGCTTTCTTT.

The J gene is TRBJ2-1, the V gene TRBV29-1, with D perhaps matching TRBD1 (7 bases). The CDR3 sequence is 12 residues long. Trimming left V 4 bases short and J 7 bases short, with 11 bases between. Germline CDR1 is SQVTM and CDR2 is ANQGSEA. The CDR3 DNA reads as TGCAGCGTTGGGAGGGGGCCGAATGAGCAGTTCTTC. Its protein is CSVGRGPNEQFF.

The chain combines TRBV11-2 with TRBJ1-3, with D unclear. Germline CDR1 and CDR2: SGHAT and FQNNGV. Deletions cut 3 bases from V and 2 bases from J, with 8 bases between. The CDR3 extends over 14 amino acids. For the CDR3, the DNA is TGTGCCAGCAGCTTGTTGAGGGCTGGAAACACCATATATTTT. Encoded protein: CASSLLRAGNTIYF. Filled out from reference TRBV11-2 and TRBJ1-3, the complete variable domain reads EAGVAQSPRYKIIEKRQSVAFWCNPISGHATLYWYQQILGQGPKLLIQFQNNGVVDDSQLPKDRFSAERLKGVDSTLKIQPAKLEDSAVYLCASSLLRAGNTIYFGEGSWLTVV.

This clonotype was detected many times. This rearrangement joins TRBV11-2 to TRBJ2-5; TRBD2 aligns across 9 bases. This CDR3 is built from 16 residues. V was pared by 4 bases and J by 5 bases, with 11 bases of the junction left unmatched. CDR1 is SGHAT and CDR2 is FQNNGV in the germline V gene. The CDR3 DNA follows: TGTGCCAGCAGCTCGAGGCTGGGACTAGCTCATGAGACCCAGTACTTC. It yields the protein CASSSRLGLAHETQYF.

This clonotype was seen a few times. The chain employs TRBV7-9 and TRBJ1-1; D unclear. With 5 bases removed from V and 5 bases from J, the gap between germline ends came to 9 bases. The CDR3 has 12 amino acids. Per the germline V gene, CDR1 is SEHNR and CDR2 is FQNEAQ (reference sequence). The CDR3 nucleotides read TGTGCCAGCAGCGACATACGGACTGAAGCTTTCTTT. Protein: CASSDIRTEAFF.

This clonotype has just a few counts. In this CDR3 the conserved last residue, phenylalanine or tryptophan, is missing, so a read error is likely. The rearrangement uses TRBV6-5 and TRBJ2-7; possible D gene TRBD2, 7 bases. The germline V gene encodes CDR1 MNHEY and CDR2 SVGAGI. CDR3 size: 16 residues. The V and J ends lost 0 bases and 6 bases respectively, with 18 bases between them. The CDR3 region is CASSYSTRGGTGEQYL. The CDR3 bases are TGTGCCAGCAGTTACTCGACGAGGGGGGGAACCGGCGAGCAGTACCTC.

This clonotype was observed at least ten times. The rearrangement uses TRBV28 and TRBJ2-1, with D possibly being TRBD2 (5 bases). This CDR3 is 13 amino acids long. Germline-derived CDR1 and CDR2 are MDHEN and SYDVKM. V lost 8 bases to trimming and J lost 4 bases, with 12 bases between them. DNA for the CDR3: TGTGCCAGCCGGGAAAATTCTTACAATGAGCAGTTCTTC. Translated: CASRENSYNEQFF.

The CDR3 bases are TGTGCCAGCAGAAGACTAGCGGGAGGAGGGGAGCAGTACTTC. Residues: CASRRLAGGGEQYF. This chain connects TRBV28 to TRBJ2-7; 13 bases align to TRBD2. J was trimmed by 7 bases and V by 6 bases; bases with no gene match: 6. This CDR3 region has 14 residues. Germline V gene lookup returns CDR1 MDHEN and CDR2 SYDVKM.

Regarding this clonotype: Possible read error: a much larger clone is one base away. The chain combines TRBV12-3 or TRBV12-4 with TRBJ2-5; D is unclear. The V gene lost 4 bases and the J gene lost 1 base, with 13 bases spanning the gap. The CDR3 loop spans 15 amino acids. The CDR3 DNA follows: TGTGCCAGCAGTTCAGGATCGGGCATCCAAGAGACCCAGTACTTC. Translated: CASSSGSGIQETQYF.